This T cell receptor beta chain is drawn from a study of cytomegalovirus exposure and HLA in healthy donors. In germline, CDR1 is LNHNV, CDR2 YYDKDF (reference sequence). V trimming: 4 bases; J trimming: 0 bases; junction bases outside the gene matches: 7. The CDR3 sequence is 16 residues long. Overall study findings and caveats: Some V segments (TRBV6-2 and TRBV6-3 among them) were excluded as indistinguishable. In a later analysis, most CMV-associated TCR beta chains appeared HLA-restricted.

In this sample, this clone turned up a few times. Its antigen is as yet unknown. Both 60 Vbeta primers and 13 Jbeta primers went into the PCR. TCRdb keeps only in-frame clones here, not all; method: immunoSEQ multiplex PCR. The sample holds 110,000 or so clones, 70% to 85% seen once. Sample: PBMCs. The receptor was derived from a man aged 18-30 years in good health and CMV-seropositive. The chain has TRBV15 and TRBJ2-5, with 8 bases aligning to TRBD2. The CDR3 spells CATSTGRGRDQETQYF. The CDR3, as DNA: TGTGCCACCAGCACCGGGAGGGGCAGGGACCAAGAGACCCAGTACTTC.